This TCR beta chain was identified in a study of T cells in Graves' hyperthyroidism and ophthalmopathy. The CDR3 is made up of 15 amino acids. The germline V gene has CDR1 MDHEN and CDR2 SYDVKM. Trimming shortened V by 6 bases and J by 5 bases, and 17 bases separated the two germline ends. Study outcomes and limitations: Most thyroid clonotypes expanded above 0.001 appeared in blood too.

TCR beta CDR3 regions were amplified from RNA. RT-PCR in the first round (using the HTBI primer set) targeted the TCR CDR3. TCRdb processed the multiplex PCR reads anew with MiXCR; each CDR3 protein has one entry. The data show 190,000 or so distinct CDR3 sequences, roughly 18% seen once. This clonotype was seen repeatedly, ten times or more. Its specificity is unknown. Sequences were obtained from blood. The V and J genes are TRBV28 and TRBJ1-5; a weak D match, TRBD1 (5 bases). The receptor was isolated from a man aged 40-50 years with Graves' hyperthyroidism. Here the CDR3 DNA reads TGTGCCAGCAGGGGGGGACTCCTGGGGGATCAGCCCCAGCATTTT. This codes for CASRGGLLGDQPQHF.